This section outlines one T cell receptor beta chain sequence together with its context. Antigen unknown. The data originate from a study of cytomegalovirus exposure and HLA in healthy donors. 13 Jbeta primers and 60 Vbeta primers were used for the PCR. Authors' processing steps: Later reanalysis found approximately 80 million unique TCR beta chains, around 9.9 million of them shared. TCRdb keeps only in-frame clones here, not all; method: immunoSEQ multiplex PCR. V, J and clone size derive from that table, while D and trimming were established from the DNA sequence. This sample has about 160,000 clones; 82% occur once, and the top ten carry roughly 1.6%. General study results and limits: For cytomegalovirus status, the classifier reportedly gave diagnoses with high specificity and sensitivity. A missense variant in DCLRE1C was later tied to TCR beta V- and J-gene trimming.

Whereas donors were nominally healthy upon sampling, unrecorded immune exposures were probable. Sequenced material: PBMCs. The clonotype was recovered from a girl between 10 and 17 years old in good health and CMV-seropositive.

As DNA, the CDR3 is TGTGCCAGCAGCTTTACTAGCGGGGGCCAAGCGGAGACCCAGTACTTC. Translating gives CASSFTSGGQAETQYF. The chain carries TRBV7-2 and TRBJ2-5, with 11 bases matching TRBD2. V shed 3 bases and J 5 bases; nucleotides not matched to a gene: 8. Germline lookup yields CDR1 SGHTA and CDR2 FQGNSA. The CDR3 has 16 amino acids. The variable domain in full, completed from reference TRBV7-2 and TRBJ2-5, reads GAGVSQSPSNKVTEKGKDVELRCDPISGHTALYWYRQSLGQGLEFLIYFQGNSAPDKSGLPSDRFSAERTGGSVSTLTIQRTQQEDSAVYLCASSFTSGGQAETQYFGPGTRLLVL.